The present T cell receptor beta chain was sequenced within a study of blood T cell repertoires in COVID-19. This clone appeared a few times. Method: immunoSEQ multiplex PCR; TCRdb's copy keeps in-frame clones and lacks some. Of 110,000 or so clones listed, over 70% are singletons. This receptor was obtained from a man aged 50 or older with acute or convalescent COVID-19. The sequenced material came from peripheral blood.

The CDR3 nucleotides are TGTGCCAGCAGTGAAAAAGAGTCGTGGGGGACAGCAGCTTACGAGCAGTACTTC. Protein product: CASSEKESWGTAAYEQYF. The chain uses TRBV6-1 and TRBJ2-7; 7 bases line up with TRBD1. V shed 2 bases, J shed 4 bases, and the junction held 17 bases outside the gene matches. Germline V gene lookup returns CDR1 MNHNS and CDR2 SASEGT. This CDR3 region has 18 residues.